The 2 T cell receptor beta chains listed next were all sequenced from one sample in a study of blood T cell repertoires in COVID-19. The method was immunoSEQ multiplex PCR; TCRdb's version includes in-frame clones alone and lacks a portion of them. Altogether nearly 50,000 clones are present, about nine tenths being singletons, with the ten largest covering 2% to 3%. Sequencing input: peripheral blood. All receptors come from a woman of 80 years or more with COVID-19, enrolled during active disease.

This clone was found once. CDR3 loop: CASSLSPRAGNQPQHF. The CDR3 DNA reads as TGTGCCAGCAGCTTGTCACCGAGGGCGGGCAATCAGCCCCAGCATTTT. The chain has TRBV5-6 and TRBJ1-5; D gene ambiguous. The CDR3 is 16 amino acids. Germline-derived CDR1 and CDR2 are SGHDT and YYEEEE. Deletions cut 1 base from V and 2 bases from J, with 13 bases between. Full variable domain (rest looked up from reference TRBV5-6 and TRBJ1-5): DAGVTQSPTHLIKTRGQQVTLRCSPKSGHDTVSWYQQALGQGPQFIFQYYEEEERQRGNFPDRFSGHQFPNYSSELNVNALLLGDSALYLCASSLSPRAGNQPQHFGDGTRLSIL.

This chain connects TRBV11-2 to TRBJ2-3; 12 bases match TRBD1. After removal of 6 bases from V and 7 bases from J, the junction contained 11 bases not matched to a gene. Germline CDR1 reads SGHAT; CDR2 reads FQNNGV. This CDR3 contains 16 residues. CDR3 DNA: TGTGCCAGCAGAATCCCGGGACAGGGGGCAAAAAATACGCAGTATTTT. As protein: CASRIPGQGAKNTQYF.